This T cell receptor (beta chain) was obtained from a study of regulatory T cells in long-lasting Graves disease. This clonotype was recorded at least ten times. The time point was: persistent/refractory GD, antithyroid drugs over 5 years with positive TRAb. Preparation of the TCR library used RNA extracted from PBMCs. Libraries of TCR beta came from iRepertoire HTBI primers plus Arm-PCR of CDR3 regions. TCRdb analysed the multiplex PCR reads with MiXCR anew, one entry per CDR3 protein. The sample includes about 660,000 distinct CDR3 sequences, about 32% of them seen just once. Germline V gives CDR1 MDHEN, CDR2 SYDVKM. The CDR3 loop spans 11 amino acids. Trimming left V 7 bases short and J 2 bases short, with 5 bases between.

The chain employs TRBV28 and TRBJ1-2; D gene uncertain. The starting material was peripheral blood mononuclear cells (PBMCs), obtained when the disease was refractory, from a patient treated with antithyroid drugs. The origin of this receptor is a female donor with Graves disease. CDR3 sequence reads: CASKTNYGYTF. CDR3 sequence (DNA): TGTGCCAGCAAAACGAACTATGGCTACACCTTC.